This section outlines one T cell receptor beta chain sequence together with its context. Germline assignment: CDR1 SQVTM and CDR2 ANQGSEA. This CDR3 spans 12 amino acids. Trimming stripped 7 bases from V and 4 bases from J, with 11 bases between. RNA transcripts were the template for amplifying TCR beta CDR3 regions. Using the HTBI primer set, a first-round RT-PCR was run on the TCR CDR3. TCRdb ran MiXCR on the multiplex PCR reads and lists one entry per CDR3 protein. Of 480,000 or so distinct CDR3 sequences in the sample, approximately 49% are singletons; the top ten hold about two fifths. The record originates from a study of T cells in Graves' hyperthyroidism and ophthalmopathy. Clinical symptoms, serum thyroxine, TRAb, thyroid ultrasound and orbital computed tomography informed diagnoses.

The chain recombines TRBV29-1 with TRBJ1-5; D remains unclear. The sample consisted of peripheral blood or thyroid tissue (not recorded which). The source of this sequence is an adult woman with Graves' disease, either hyperthyroidism or ophthalmopathy (not recorded which). The DNA of the CDR3 is TGCAGCGCCGCCGTACCGAATCAGCCCCAGCATTTT. Its protein product is CSAAVPNQPQHF.